The 14 T cell receptor beta chains reported below all come from one sample, sequenced in a study of shared clonotypes between healthy human individuals. Data came from immunoSEQ multiplex PCR; TCRdb stores just in-frame clones and leaves some out. Of about 1.1 million clones listed, 70% to 85% were seen once; the top ten hold roughly 0.82%. Sequencing was performed on memory CD4+ T cells from PBMCs. Subset reported: CD45RA-negative fraction. All receptors come from a man aged 18 to 30 in good health. Some clones in this sample may be carry-over from other donors' samples.

This clone has at least ten counts. The chain couples TRBV10-2 to TRBJ2-7; perhaps D is TRBD1 or TRBD2 (7 bases each). Germline V gene sequence: CDR1 WSHSY, CDR2 SAAADI. V was shortened by 2 bases and J by 0 bases, with 11 bases between the two germline ends. The CDR3 sequence is 15 residues long. The CDR3 here is CASSEPRGGSYEQYF. In nucleotides, the CDR3 is TGCGCCAGCAGTGAGCCCAGGGGGGGCTCCTACGAGCAGTACTTC.

The chain uses TRBV5-1 and TRBJ2-3, with D possibly matching TRBD2 (5 bases). The CDR3 loop spans 15 amino acids. Trimming stripped 5 bases from V and 0 bases from J, with 13 bases between. CDR1 and CDR2 from the germline V gene are SGHRS and YFSETQ. For the CDR3, the DNA is TGCGCCAGCAGTCCGGGGTGGAGCAGCACAGATACGCAGTATTTT. Translation gives CASSPGWSSTDTQYF.

This chain joins TRBV28 and TRBJ1-2; a possible D gene is TRBD1 (5 bases). The CDR3 loop spans 15 amino acids. Between the trimmed V and J ends, which lost 6 bases and 2 bases, there was a span of 16 bases. CDR1 is MDHEN, CDR2 SYDVKM, per germline. CDR3 nucleotides: TGTGCCAGCAGCGGACACCCCGGGGCCAACTATGGCTACACCTTC. Translating it yields CASSGHPGANYGYTF.

In nucleotides, the CDR3 is TGTGCCAGCAGTTCCTTCTTCGGGGCCTATGCCGGGGGCTACACCTTC. Translation: CASSSFFGAYAGGYTF. The chain is built from TRBV28 and TRBJ1-2; perhaps TRBD1 as D (5 bases). CDR1 is MDHEN, CDR2 SYDVKM, per germline. Between the trimmed V and J ends, which lost 4 bases and 8 bases, there was a span of 23 bases. CDR3 length: 16 residues.

J is TRBJ1-4 and V is TRBV25-1; 7 bases agree with TRBD1. Germline V gene data show CDR1 as MGHDK and CDR2 as SYGVNS. The CDR3 has 15 amino acids. With V trimmed by 1 base and J by 6 bases, 5 bases remained unmatched. CDR3 loop: CASSELRGLHEKLFF. DNA of the CDR3: TGTGCCAGCAGTGAATTAAGGGGGCTTCATGAAAAACTGTTTTTT.

This clone was recorded many times. This chain links TRBV27 with TRBJ1-4; D might be TRBD1 (6 bases). V lost 6 bases to trimming and J lost 7 bases, with 18 bases between them. The germline gives CDR1 MNHEY, CDR2 SMNVEV (reference sequence). The CDR3 is made up of 15 amino acids. CDR3 amino acids: CASSRGRGLSEKLFF. CDR3 bases: TGTGCCAGCAGCAGGGGCCGGGGGTTAAGTGAAAAACTGTTTTTT. Full variable domain (outside the CDR3, taken from reference TRBV27 and TRBJ1-4): EAQVTQNPRYLITVTGKKLTVTCSQNMNHEYMSWYRQDPGLGLRQIYYSMNVEVTDKGDVPEGYKVSRKEKRNFPLILESPSPNQTSLYFCASSRGRGLSEKLFFGSGTQLSVL.

This chain's CDR3 is CASSLGVNEQYF. The CDR3 region has the DNA TGTGCCAGCAGCTTAGGAGTGAACGAGCAGTACTTC. This chain uses TRBV7-9 with TRBJ2-7; D gene uncertain. Germline V gene sequence: CDR1 SEHNR, CDR2 FQNEAQ (reference sequence). The CDR3 is 12 residues long. V dropped 1 base and J dropped 5 bases, with 6 bases sitting between them.

The rearrangement uses TRBV7-2 and TRBJ1-1; unclear D gene. The CDR3 contains 14 residues. Per germline, CDR1 SGHTA and CDR2 FQGNSA. With 5 bases removed from V and 1 base from J, the gap between germline ends came to 11 bases. CDR3 protein: CASSAQGRNTEAFF. CDR3 in DNA: TGTGCCAGCAGCGCCCAAGGTAGGAACACTGAAGCTTTCTTT.

V gene TRBV30 combines with J gene TRBJ1-2, with 7 nucleotides matching TRBD1. Per the germline V gene, CDR1 is GTSNPN and CDR2 is SVGIG (reference sequence). The CDR3 consists of 13 residues. With 2 bases clipped from V and 4 bases from J, the junction kept 4 bases outside the gene matches. For the CDR3, the DNA is TGTGCCTGGAGTACAGGGGCCGCCTATGGCTACACCTTC. Translation: CAWSTGAAYGYTF.

This chain uses TRBV5-6 with TRBJ2-7; 12 nucleotides line up with TRBD2. Germline CDR1 is SGHDT and CDR2 is YYEEEE. With V trimmed by 2 bases and J by 6 bases, 12 bases remained unmatched. This CDR3 contains 17 residues. CDR3 protein: CASSLFLAGGPGSEQYF. In nucleotides, the CDR3 is TGTGCCAGCAGCTTATTCCTAGCGGGAGGGCCGGGCAGCGAGCAGTACTTC.

About this clone itself: The same CDR3 is also encoded by other DNA sequences in this sample. The rearrangement links TRBV30 to TRBJ1-2; no definite D call. The V end lost 0 bases, the J end lost 7 bases, and 9 bases lay between the germline ends. CDR3 length: 12 residues. The germline V gene encodes CDR1 GTSNPN and CDR2 SVGIG (reference sequence). The CDR3: CAWSVNRGGYTF. DNA of the CDR3: TGTGCCTGGAGTGTAAACCGGGGTGGCTACACCTTC.

The rearrangement links TRBV19 to TRBJ1-2; 7 bases match TRBD1. This CDR3 has 13 amino acids. Germline V lookup: CDR1 LNHDA, CDR2 SQIVND (reference sequence). J lost 6 bases, V lost 7 bases, and 8 bases had no gene match. The CDR3 region is CASKRNRGDGYTF. The CDR3 DNA reads as TGTGCCAGTAAGCGGAACAGGGGAGATGGCTACACCTTC.

This chain connects TRBV5-1 to TRBJ2-3; 12 nucleotides match TRBD2. The germline CDR1 and CDR2 sequences are SGHRS and YFSETQ. CDR3 size: 14 residues. The J segment lost 4 bases and the V segment lost 5 bases, leaving 2 bases of the junction unmatched. The CDR3 loop is CASRLAGGPDTQYF. CDR3 coding DNA: TGCGCCAGCAGACTAGCGGGAGGTCCAGATACGCAGTATTTT.

The rearrangement uses TRBV11-2 and TRBJ2-7, with D tentatively TRBD2 (6 bases). The V end was cut by 2 bases, the J end by 2 bases, with 22 bases between. Germline V CDR1 and CDR2: SGHAT, FQNNGV. This CDR3 has 18 residues. CDR3 nucleotide sequence: TGTGCCAGCAGCTTAAGGGGACGCGGCCTAGCGTTAACCTACGAGCAGTACTTC. As protein: CASSLRGRGLALTYEQYF.